This T cell receptor (beta chain) is drawn from a study of control samples from healthy donors and cancer patients. The CDR3 spans 16 residues. Germline assignment: CDR1 SGHRS and CDR2 YFSETQ. V gave up 4 bases and J gave up 2 bases; unmatched junction bases: 4. The protocol was immunoSEQ multiplex PCR, while the TCRdb copy is restricted to in-frame clones and leaves out a portion. The repertoire holds about 170,000 clones, with about 91% as singletons. The TCR originated in a woman between 40 and 50 years old in good health. Specimen: blood. V usage is TRBV5-1 and J usage is TRBJ2-3; 13 bases align to TRBD2. The CDR3 here is CASSHGLAGATDTQYF. DNA of the CDR3: TGCGCCAGCAGCCATGGACTAGCGGGGGCCACAGATACGCAGTATTTT. Complete variable domain (other parts from reference TRBV5-1 and TRBJ2-3): KAGVTQTPRYLIKTRGQQVTLSCSPISGHRSVSWYQQTPGQGLQFLFEYFSETQRNKGNFPGRFSGRQFSNSRSEMNVSTLELGDSALYLCASSHGLAGATDTQYFGPGTRLTVL.